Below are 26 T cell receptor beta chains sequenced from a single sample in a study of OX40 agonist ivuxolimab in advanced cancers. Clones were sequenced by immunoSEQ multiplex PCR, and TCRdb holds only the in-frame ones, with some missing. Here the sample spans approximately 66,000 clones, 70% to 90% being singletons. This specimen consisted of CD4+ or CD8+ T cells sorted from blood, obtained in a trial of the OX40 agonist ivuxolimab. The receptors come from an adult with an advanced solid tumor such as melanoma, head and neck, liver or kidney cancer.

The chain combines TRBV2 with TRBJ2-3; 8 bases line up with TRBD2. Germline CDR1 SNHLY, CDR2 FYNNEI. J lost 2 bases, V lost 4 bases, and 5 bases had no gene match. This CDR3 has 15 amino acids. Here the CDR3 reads CASSGSGVPTDTQYF. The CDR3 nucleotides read TGTGCCAGCAGTGGTAGCGGGGTCCCCACAGATACGCAGTATTTT.

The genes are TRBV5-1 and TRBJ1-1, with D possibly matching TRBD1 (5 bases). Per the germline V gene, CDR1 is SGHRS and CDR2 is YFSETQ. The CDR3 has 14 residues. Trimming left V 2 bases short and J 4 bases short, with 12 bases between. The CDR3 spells CASSFSQGITEAFF. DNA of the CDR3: TGCGCCAGCAGCTTCTCCCAGGGTATCACTGAAGCTTTCTTT.

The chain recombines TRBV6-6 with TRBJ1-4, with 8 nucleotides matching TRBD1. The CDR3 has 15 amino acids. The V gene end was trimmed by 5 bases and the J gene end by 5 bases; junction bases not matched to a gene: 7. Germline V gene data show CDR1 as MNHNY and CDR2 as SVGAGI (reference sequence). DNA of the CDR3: TGTGCCAGCAGTGGTCGGACAGGGCCAAATGAAAAACTGTTTTTT. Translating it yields CASSGRTGPNEKLFF.

CDR3 DNA: TGTGCCAGCAGTGAATCTTTGTTGGACGGGGCTGGCTACACCTTC. Translation gives CASSESLLDGAGYTF. This chain connects TRBV2 to TRBJ1-2; weak D call: TRBD1 (5 bases). V lost 2 bases to trimming and J lost 7 bases, with 17 bases between them. The CDR3 consists of 15 residues. The germline V gene encodes CDR1 SNHLY and CDR2 FYNNEI.

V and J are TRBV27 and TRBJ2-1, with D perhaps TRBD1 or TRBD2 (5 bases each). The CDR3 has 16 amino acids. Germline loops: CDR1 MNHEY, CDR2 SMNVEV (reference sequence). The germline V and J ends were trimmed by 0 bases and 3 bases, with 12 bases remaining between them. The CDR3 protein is CASSLSRGSFYNEQFF. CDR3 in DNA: TGTGCCAGCAGTTTATCCCGGGGCAGTTTCTACAATGAGCAGTTCTTC.

The CDR3 DNA reads as TGCGCCAGCAGCTTGGGTCGGGGGGTCGCCCCTGAAAAACTGTTTTTT. It encodes CASSLGRGVAPEKLFF. V and J are TRBV5-1 and TRBJ1-4, with D possibly matching TRBD1 (5 bases). The germline CDR1 and CDR2 sequences are SGHRS and YFSETQ. V shed 0 bases and J shed 7 bases, with 16 bases lying between them. This CDR3 is 16 amino acids long.

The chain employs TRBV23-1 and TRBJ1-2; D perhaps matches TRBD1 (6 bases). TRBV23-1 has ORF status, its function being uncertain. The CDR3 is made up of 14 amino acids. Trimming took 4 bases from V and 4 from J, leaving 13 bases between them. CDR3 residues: CASSRSGQIYGYTF. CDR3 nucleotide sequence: TGCGCCAGCAGTCGTTCAGGACAGATCTATGGCTACACCTTC.

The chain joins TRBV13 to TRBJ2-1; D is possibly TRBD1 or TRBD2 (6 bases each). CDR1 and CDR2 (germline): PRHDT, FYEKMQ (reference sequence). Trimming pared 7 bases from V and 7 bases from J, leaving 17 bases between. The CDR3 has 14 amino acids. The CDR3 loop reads CASTGGSRNNEQFF. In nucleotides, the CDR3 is TGTGCCAGCACCGGGGGCAGTCGTAATAATGAGCAGTTCTTC. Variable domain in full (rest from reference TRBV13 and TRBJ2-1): AAGVIQSPRHLIKEKRETATLKCYPIPRHDTVYWYQQGPGQDPQFLISFYEKMQSDKGSIPDRFSAQQFSDYHSELNMSSLELGDSALYFCASTGGSRNNEQFFGPGTRLTVL.

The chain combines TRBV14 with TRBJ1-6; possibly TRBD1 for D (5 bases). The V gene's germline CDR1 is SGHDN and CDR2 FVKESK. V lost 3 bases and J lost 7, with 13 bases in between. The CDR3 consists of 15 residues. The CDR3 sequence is CASSQQGTGNSPLHF. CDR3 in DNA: TGTGCCAGCAGCCAGCAGGGAACGGGGAATTCACCCCTCCACTTT.

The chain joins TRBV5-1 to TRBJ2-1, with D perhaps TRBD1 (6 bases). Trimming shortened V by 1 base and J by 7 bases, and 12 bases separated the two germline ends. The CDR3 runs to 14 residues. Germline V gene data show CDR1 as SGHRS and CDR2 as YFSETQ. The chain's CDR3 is CASSLPWTENEQFF. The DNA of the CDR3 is TGCGCCAGCAGCTTGCCCTGGACAGAGAATGAGCAGTTCTTC.

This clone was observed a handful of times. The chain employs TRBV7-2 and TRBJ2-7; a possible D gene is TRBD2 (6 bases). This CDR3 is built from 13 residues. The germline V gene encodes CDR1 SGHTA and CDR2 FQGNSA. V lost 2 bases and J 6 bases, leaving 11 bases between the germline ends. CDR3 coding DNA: TGTGCCAGCAGCTTAAAGGACTACCGCGAGCAGTACTTC. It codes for CASSLKDYREQYF.

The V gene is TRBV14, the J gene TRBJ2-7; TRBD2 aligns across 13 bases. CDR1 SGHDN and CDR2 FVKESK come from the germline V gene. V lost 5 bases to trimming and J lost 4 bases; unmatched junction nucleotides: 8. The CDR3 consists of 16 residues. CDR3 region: CASSSGTSGGAYEQYF. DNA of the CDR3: TGTGCCAGCAGCTCCGGAACTAGCGGGGGGGCGTACGAGCAGTACTTC.

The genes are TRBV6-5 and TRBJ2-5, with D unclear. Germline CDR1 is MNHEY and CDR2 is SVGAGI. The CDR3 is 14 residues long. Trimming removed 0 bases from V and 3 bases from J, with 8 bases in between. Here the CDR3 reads CASSYSGLKETQYF. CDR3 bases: TGTGCCAGCAGTTACTCAGGGCTAAAAGAGACCCAGTACTTC.

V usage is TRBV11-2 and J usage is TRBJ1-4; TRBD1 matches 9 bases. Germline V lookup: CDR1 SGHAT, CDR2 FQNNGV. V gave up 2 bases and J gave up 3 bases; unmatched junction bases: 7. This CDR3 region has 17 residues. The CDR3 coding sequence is TGTGCCAGCAGCTTACGGGGACAGGGAAGTTCTAATGAAAAACTGTTTTTT. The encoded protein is CASSLRGQGSSNEKLFF.

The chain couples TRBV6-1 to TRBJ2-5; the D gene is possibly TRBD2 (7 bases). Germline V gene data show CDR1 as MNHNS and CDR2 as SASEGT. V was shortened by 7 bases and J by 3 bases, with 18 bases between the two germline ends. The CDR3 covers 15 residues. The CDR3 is CASTTWGAGEETQYF. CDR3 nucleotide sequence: TGTGCCAGCACCACCTGGGGGGCGGGGGAAGAGACCCAGTACTTC.

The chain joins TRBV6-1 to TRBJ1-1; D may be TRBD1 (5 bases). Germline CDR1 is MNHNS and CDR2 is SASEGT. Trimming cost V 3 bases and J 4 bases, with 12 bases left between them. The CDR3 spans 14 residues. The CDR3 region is CASSDQGMGTEAFF. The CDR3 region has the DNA TGTGCCAGCAGTGACCAGGGCATGGGCACTGAAGCTTTCTTT.

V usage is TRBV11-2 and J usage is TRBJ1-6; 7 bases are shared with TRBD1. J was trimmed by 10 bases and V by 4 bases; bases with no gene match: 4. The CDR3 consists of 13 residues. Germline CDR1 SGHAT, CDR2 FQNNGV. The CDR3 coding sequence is TGTGCCAGCAGCTCAGAGGGGGCATCACCCCTCCACTTT. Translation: CASSSEGASPLHF. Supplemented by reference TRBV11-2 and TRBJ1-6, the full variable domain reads EAGVAQSPRYKIIEKRQSVAFWCNPISGHATLYWYQQILGQGPKLLIQFQNNGVVDDSQLPKDRFSAERLKGVDSTLKIQPAKLEDSAVYLCASSSEGASPLHFGNGTRLTVT.

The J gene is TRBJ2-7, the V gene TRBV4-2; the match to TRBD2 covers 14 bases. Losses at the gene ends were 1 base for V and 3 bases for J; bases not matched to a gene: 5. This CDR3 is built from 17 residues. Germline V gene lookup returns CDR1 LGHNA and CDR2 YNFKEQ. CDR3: CASSQAGLAGAHYEQYF. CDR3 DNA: TGTGCCAGCAGCCAAGCGGGACTAGCGGGGGCCCACTACGAGCAGTACTTC.

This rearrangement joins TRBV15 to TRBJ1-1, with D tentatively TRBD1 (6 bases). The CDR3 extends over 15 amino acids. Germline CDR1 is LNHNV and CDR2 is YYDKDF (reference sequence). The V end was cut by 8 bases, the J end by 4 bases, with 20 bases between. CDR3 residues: CATSRGGGRVTEAFF. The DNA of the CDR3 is TGTGCCACCTCCAGGGGTGGGGGTAGAGTCACTGAAGCTTTCTTT.

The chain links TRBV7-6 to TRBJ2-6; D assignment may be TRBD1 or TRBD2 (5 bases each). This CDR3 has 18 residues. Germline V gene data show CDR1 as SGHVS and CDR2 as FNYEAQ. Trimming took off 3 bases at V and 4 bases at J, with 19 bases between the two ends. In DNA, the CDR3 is TGTGCCAGCAGCTTGGGATCGGGGACCGTCAAGGGGGCCAACGTCCTGACTTTC. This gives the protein CASSLGSGTVKGANVLTF.

The DNA of the CDR3 is TGCGCCACCCCGGCGAGCAATGAGCAGTTCTTC. It specifies CATPASNEQFF. The chain combines TRBV10-1 with TRBJ2-1; D not resolved. CDR3 length equals 11 residues. V lost 10 bases and J 6 bases, leaving 10 bases between the germline ends. Germline V gene sequence: CDR1 WNHNN, CDR2 SYGVQD (reference sequence).

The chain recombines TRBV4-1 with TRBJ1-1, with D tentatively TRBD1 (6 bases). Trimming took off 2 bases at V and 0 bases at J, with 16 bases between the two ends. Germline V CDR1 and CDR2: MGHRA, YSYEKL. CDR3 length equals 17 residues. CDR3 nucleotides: TGCGCCAGCAGCCAACCGCTTACAGGGCCCATGAACACTGAAGCTTTCTTT. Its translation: CASSQPLTGPMNTEAFF.

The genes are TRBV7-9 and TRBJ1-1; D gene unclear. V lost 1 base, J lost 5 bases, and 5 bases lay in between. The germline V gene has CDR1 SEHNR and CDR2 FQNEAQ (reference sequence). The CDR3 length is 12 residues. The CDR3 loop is CASSLGPTEAFF. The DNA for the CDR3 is TGTGCCAGCAGCTTAGGTCCGACTGAAGCTTTCTTT.

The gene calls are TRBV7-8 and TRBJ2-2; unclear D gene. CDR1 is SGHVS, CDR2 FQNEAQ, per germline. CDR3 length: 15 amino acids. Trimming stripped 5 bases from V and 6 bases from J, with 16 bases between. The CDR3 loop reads CASSPRLLSSGELFF. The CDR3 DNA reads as TGTGCCAGCAGCCCCCGGCTTCTTTCCTCCGGGGAGCTGTTTTTT.

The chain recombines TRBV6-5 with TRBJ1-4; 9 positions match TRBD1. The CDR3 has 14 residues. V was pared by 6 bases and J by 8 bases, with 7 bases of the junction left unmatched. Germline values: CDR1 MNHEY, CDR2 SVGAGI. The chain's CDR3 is CASRNRGRLEKLFF. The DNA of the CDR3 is TGTGCCAGCAGAAACAGGGGGCGCCTAGAAAAACTGTTTTTT.

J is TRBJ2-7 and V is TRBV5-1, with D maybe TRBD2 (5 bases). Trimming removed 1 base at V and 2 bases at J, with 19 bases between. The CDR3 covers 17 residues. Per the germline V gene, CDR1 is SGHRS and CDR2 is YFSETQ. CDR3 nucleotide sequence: TGCGCCAGCAGCTTGAGGCCAATGGAGGCGGCAGCCTACGAGCAGTACTTC. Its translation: CASSLRPMEAAAYEQYF.